The clone carrying this T cell receptor beta chain was detected a few times. The data stem from a study of blood T cell repertoires in COVID-19. Per the authors' pipeline: Using reference gene primer amplification, nucleated cell counts were estimated. The assay was immunoSEQ multiplex PCR, and TCRdb's table has in-frame clones only and misses some. V and J calls and clone size are as listed in that table; D and trimming were resolved from the DNA. The repertoire holds approximately 320,000 clones, with about 88% as singletons. Germline loops: CDR1 GTSNPN, CDR2 SVGIG (reference sequence). V lost 1 base and J 3 bases, leaving 7 bases between the germline ends. CDR3 length: 12 amino acids.

The sequence was collected from a man between 60 and 75 years old who had recovered from COVID-19. Sequencing input: PBMCs or T cells enriched from blood (not recorded which). The chain joins TRBV30 to TRBJ2-7, with D hard to call. The CDR3 coding sequence is TGTGCCTGGAGTGCACAGCTCTACGAGCAGTACTTC. It is translated as CAWSAQLYEQYF. Full variable domain (remainder filled in from reference TRBV30 and TRBJ2-7): SQTIHQWPATLVQPVGSPLSLECTVEGTSNPNLYWYRQAAGRGLQLLFYSVGIGQISSEVPQNLSASRPQDRQFILSSKKLLLSDSGFYLCAWSAQLYEQYFGPGTRLTVT.